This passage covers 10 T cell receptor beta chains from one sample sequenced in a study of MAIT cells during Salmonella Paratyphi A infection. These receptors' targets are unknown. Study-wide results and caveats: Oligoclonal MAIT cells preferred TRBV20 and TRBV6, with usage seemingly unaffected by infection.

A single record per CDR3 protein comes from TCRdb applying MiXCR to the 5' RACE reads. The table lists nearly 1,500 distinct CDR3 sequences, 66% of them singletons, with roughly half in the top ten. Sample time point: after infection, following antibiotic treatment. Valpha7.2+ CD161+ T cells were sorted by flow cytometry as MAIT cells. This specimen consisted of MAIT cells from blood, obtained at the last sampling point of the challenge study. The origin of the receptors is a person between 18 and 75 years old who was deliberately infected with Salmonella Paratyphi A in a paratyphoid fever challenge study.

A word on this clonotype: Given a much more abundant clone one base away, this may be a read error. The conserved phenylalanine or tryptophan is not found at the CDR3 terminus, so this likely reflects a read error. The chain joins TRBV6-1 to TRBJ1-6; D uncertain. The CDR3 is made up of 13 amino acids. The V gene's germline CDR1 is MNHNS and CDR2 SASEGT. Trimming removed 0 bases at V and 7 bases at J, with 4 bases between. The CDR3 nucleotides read TGTGCCAGCAGTGAAGCGGAGAATTCACCCCTCCACTTG. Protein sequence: CASSEAENSPLHL.

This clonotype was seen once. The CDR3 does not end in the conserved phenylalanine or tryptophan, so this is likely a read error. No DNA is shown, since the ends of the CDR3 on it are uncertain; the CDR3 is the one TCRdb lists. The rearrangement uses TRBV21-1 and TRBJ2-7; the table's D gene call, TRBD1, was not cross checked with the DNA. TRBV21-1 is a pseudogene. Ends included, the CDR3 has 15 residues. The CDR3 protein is CASSKCGGRSYEKYG.

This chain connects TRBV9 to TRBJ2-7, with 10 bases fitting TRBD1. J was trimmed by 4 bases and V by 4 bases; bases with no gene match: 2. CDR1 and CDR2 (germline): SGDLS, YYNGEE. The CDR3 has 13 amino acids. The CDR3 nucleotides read TGTGCCAGCAGCTGGACAGGGGGGTACGAGCAGTACTTC. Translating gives CASSWTGGYEQYF.

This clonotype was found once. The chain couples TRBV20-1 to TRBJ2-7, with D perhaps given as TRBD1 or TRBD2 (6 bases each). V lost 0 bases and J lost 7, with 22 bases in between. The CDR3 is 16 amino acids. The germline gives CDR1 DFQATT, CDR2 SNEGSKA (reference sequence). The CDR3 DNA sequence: TGCAGTGCTAGAGACCAAAGATACGGGGGCGTTGGGGAGCAGTACTTC. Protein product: CSARDQRYGGVGEQYF.

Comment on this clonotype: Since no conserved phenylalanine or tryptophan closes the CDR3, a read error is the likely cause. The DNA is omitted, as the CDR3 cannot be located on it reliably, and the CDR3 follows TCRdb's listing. The CDR3 sequence is CASSQEIGEPSPRHG. This chain links TRBV3-1 with TRBJ1-6; TRBD1 is taken as the D call from the table, unchecked against the DNA. Per the germline V gene, CDR1 is LGHDT and CDR2 is YNNKEL (reference sequence). The CDR3 has 15 amino acids, counting both end residues.

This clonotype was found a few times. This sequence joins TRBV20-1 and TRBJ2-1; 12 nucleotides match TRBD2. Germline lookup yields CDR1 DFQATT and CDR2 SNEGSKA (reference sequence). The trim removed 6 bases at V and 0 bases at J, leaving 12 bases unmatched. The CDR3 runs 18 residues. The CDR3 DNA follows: TGCAGTGCCTCCTCTGGACTAGCGGGGCCGCGCTCCTACAATGAGCAGTTCTTC. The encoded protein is CSASSGLAGPRSYNEQFF.

CDR3 in DNA: TGTGCCAGCAGTGACGGGCTAGAGACAGATACGCAGTATTTT. Translated: CASSDGLETDTQYF. The V gene is TRBV6-4, the J gene TRBJ2-3; the D is unclear. V lost 2 bases and J 3 bases, leaving 9 bases between the germline ends. CDR3 length: 14 amino acids. Germline CDR1 and CDR2: MRHNA and SNTAGT.

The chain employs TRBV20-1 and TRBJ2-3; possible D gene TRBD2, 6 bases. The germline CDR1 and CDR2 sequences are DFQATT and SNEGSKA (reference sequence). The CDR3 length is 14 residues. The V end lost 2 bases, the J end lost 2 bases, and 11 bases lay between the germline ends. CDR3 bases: TGCAGTGCTAGATTCGGCGGGAACACAGATACGCAGTATTTT. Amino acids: CSARFGGNTDTQYF.

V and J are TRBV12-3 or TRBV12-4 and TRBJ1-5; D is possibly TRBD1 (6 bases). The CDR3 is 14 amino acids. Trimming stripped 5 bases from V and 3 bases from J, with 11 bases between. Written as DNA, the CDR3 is TGTGCCAGCAGTCCAGGGGTTATCAATCAGCCCCAGCATTTT. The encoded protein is CASSPGVINQPQHF.

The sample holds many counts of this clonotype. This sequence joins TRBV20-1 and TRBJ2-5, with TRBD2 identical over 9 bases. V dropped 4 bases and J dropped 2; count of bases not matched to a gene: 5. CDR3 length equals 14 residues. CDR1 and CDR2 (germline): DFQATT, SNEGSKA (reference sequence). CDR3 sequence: CSAKGGGVQETQYF. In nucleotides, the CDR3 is TGCAGTGCTAAGGGCGGGGGGGTACAAGAGACCCAGTACTTC.